The following is a T cell receptor (beta chain) sequence with its context. What it recognizes is unknown. This sample is drawn from a study of CD8 T cells in Susac syndrome. Sequencing of TCR beta was carried out in blood CD8+ and CD4+ T cells. Negative isolation was applied to CD8+ and CD4+ T cells, and FACS enrichment was applied to TEMRA cells. General observations from the study: That the number of individuals in its TCR sequencing and HLA analysis was relatively small was acknowledged by the study.

Reverse transcription of roughly 0.5 to 1 ug RNA used random hexamers. A multiplex approach, immunoSEQ multiplex PCR, amplified TCR beta CDR3 across 54 Vbeta and 13 Jbeta. TCRdb ran MiXCR on the immunoSEQ multiplex PCR reads and lists one entry per CDR3 protein. The sample includes about 300,000 distinct CDR3 sequences, about 91% of them seen just once. Sequencing was carried out using CD4+ T cells from PBMCs. The sequence was collected from a human donor with multiple sclerosis.

In nucleotides, the CDR3 is TGCGCCAGCAGCCCTATCGGGACGGGCCTTAACTATGGCTACACCTTC. As protein: CASSPIGTGLNYGYTF. V is TRBV5-1 and J is TRBJ1-2; possible D gene TRBD1, 5 bases. The CDR3 sequence is 16 residues long. V gave up 4 bases and J gave up 1 base, with 17 bases separating them. Germline loops: CDR1 SGHRS, CDR2 YFSETQ.